This T cell receptor beta chain is from a study of response to subunit inactivated influenza vaccine. Study observations and caveats: The study's authors posited that every seasonal influenza vaccination enlists few new T cells.

TCRdb analysed the RT-PCR reads with MiXCR anew, one entry per CDR3 protein. Among approximately 500,000 distinct CDR3 sequences, approximately 13% were seen once, and the ten largest hold about 12%. This clonotype appeared a few times. No antigen is known for it. This CDR3 is built from 13 residues. Germline lookup yields CDR1 SEHNR and CDR2 FQNEAQ (reference sequence). V lost 2 bases, J lost 6 bases, and 10 bases lay in between. The V gene is TRBV7-9, the J gene TRBJ1-2, with D hard to call. The source is a man aged 45-65 years who received an inactivated influenza vaccine. Sequences were derived from PBMCs from blood, sampled more than 35 days after vaccination. The chain's CDR3 is CASSLISINGYTF. In DNA, the CDR3 is TGTGCCAGCAGCTTAATAAGTATAAATGGCTACACCTTC.